This T cell receptor beta chain was observed in a study of T cell responses to AZD1222 COVID-19 vaccine. Findings and limits, study-wide: With dominance at 160-218 and 743-854, vaccine-associated CD4 TCRs spanned spike. Donor demographics were predominantly white British with a female majority; clonal diversity may be underestimated. Epitopes outside B.1.351 and B.1.1.7 mutated regions reportedly drew nearly half of spike TCRs.

Data came from immunoSEQ multiplex PCR; TCRdb stores just in-frame clones and leaves some out. The sample yields approximately 30,000 clones, 85% to 90% seen once. The ends were cut back, 4 bases at V and 6 bases at J, with 18 bases in the middle. Germline CDR1 and CDR2: SGHDT and YYEEEE. The CDR3 loop spans 15 amino acids. This clone was seen a handful of times. Antigen unknown. The specimen comprised peripheral blood, sampled 28 days after the second AZD1222 dose. The V call is TRBV5-6, the J call TRBJ2-3; weak D call: TRBD2 (7 bases). The receptor was derived from an adult who received the AZD1222 COVID-19 vaccine. The CDR3 here is CASSPMGGGIDTQYF. The DNA for the CDR3 is TGTGCCAGCAGCCCGATGGGAGGGGGTATCGATACGCAGTATTTT. The full variable domain, in which reference TRBV5-6 and TRBJ2-3 provide the parts outside the CDR3, is DAGVTQSPTHLIKTRGQQVTLRCSPKSGHDTVSWYQQALGQGPQFIFQYYEEEERQRGNFPDRFSGHQFPNYSSELNVNALLLGDSALYLCASSPMGGGIDTQYFGPGTRLTVL.